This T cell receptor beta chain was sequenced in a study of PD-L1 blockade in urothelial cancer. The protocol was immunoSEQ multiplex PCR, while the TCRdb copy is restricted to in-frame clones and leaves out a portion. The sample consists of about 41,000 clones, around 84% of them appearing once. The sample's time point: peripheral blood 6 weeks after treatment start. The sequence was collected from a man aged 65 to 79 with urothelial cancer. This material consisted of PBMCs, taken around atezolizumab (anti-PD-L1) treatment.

The CDR3: CASSQLQGGGYTF. In DNA, the CDR3 is TGTGCCAGCAGCCAATTACAGGGAGGGGGCTACACCTTC. The V gene is TRBV7-3, the J gene TRBJ1-2, with a weak D call TRBD1 (6 bases). Trimming pared 5 bases from V and 8 bases from J, leaving 15 bases between. CDR3 length equals 13 residues. Germline loops: CDR1 SGHTA, CDR2 FQGTGA. The entire variable domain, with the rest obtained from reference TRBV7-3 and TRBJ1-2, is as follows: GAGVSQTPSNKVTEKGKYVELRCDPISGHTALYWYRQSLGQGPEFLIYFQGTGAADDSGLPNDRFFAVRPEGSVSTLKIQRTERGDSAVYLCASSQLQGGGYTFGSGTRLTVV.